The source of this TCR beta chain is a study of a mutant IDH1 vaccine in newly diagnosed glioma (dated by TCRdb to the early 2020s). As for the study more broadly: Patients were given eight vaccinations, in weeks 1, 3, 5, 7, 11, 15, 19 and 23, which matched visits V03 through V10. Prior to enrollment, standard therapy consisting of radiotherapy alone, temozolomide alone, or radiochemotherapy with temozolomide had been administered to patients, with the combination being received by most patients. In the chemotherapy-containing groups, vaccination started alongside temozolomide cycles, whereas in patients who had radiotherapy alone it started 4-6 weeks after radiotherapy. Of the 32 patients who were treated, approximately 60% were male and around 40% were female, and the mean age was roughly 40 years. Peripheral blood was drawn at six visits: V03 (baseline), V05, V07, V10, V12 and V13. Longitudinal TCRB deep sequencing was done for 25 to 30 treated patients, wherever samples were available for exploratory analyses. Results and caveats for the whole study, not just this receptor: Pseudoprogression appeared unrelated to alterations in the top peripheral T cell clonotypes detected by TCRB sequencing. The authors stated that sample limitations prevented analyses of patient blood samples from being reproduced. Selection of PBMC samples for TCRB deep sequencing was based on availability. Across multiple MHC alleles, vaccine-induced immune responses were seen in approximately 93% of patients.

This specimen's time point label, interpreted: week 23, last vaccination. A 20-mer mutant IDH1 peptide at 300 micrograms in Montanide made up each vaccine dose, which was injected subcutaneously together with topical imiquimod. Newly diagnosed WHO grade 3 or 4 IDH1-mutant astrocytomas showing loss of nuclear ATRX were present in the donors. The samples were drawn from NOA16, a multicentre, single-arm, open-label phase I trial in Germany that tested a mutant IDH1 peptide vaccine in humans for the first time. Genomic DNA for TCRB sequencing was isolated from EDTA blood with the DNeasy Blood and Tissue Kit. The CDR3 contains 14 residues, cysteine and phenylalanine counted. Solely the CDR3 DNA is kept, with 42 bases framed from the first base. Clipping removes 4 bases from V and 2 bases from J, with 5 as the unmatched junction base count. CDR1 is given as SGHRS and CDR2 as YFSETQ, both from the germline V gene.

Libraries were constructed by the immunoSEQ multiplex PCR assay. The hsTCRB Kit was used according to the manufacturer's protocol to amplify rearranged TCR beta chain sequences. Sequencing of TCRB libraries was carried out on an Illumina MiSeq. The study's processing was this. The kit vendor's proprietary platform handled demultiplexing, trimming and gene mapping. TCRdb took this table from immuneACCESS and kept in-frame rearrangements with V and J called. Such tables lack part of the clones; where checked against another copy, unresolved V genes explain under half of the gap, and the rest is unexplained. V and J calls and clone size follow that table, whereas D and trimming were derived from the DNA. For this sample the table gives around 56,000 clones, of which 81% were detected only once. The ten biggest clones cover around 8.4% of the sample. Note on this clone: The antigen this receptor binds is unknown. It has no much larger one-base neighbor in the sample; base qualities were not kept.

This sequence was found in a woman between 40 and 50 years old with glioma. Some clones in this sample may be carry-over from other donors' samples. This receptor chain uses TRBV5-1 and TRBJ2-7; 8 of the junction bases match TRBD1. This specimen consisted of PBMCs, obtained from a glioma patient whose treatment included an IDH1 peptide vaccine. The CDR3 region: CASSAGQGPYEQYF. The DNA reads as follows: TGCGCCAGCAGCGCAGGACAGGGTCCCTACGAGCAGTACTTC.